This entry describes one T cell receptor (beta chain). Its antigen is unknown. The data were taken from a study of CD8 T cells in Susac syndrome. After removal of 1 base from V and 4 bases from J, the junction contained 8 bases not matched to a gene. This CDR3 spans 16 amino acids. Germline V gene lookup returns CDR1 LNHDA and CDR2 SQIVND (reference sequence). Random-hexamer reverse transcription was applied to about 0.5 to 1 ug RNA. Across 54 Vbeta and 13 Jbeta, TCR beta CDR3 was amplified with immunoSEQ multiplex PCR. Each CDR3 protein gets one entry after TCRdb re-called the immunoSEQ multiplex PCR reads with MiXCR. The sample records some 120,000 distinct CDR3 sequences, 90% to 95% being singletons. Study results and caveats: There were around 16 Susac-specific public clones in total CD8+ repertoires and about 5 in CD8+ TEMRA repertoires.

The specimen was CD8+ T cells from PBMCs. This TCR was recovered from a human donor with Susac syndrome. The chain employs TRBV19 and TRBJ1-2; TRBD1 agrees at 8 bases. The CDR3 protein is CASSIVVGTGGYGYTF. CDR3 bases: TGTGCCAGTAGTATAGTCGTCGGCACAGGGGGCTATGGCTACACCTTC.